What follows describes a single T cell receptor beta chain. The CDR3 is 12 residues long. Germline-derived CDR1 and CDR2 are SGHVS and FQNEAQ. Between the trimmed V and J ends, which lost 1 base and 13 bases, there was a span of 11 bases. Using a J-beta primer mix together with a sample-barcoded 5' primer, a second PCR was run for about 7 to 12 cycles. Unique molecular identifiers of 12 random nucleotides labeled each cDNA. One entry per CDR3 protein results from TCRdb running MiXCR on the 5' RACE reads. The sample records hundreds of thousands of distinct CDR3 sequences, more than 20% being singletons. The data are from a study of blood T cells in healthy people across ages. About 10 milliliters of peripheral blood were drawn from each donor into EDTA-treated tubes. These data were also reused for a study on T cells of mothers and their children. That publication notes: Persisting microchimeric T cell clones went undetected.

The receptor was isolated from a boy aged 5-17 years in good health. The sequencing input was blood. J is TRBJ1-3 and V is TRBV7-8, with D hard to call. CDR3 DNA: TGTGCCAGCAGCTTAGATAGAGATCCAATATATTTT. It translates to CASSLDRDPIYF.